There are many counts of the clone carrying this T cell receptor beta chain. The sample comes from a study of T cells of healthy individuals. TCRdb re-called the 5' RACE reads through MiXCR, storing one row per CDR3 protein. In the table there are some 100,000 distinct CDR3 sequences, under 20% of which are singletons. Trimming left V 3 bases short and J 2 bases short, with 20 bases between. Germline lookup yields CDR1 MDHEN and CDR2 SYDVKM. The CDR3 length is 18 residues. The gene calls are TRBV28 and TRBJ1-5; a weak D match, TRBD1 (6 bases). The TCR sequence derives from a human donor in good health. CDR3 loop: CASSFRGATHGGNQPQHF. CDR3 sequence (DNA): TGTGCCAGCAGTTTTCGGGGGGCCACCCATGGGGGCAATCAGCCCCAGCATTTT.